This T cell receptor beta chain was captured in a study of blood T cell repertoires in COVID-19. Study details: Samples taken during acute and convalescent COVID-19 were collected in the United States, Italy and Spain. PBMCs, B-cell-depleted T cells, or T cells were the source of the cDNA or gDNA that made up the material.

This clone was detected a few times. V shed 1 base and J 7 bases; nucleotides not matched to a gene: 16. This CDR3 has 20 amino acids. CDR1 and CDR2 from the germline V gene are LGHDT and YNNKEL (reference sequence). Per the original data handling: Cell counts per sample came from amplifying reference gene primers. The method was immunoSEQ multiplex PCR; TCRdb's version includes in-frame clones alone and lacks a portion of them. The V and J calls and the clone size are those of that table, but D and trimming were determined from the DNA. The profile shows around 130,000 clones, just under 90% of them singletons.

The chain carries TRBV3-1 (or the pseudogene TRBV3-2) and TRBJ2-3, with 14 positions matching TRBD2. Material: peripheral blood. This TCR was recovered from a woman aged 45-59 years with acute or convalescent COVID-19. The CDR3 loop is CASSQVFEGTSGRAPHTQYF. The CDR3 DNA follows: TGTGCCAGCAGCCAAGTCTTCGAGGGGACTAGCGGGAGAGCCCCCCATACGCAGTATTTT.